This T cell receptor beta chain was sequenced for a study of CD8 T cells in Susac syndrome. The RNA, about 0.5 to 1 ug, was put through reverse transcription using random hexamers. Multiplex PCR with immunoSEQ amplified the TCR beta CDR3 across 54 Vbeta and 13 Jbeta. TCRdb re-derived calls from the immunoSEQ multiplex PCR reads in MiXCR, one entry per CDR3 protein. This repertoire shows around 280,000 distinct CDR3 sequences, approximately 84% found once; its top ten account for approximately 0.11%. Relapsing-remitting disease, either stable or active, was present in the multiple sclerosis controls, who were treatment-naive patients. TEMRA cells were FACS-enriched and CD8+ and CD4+ T cells negatively isolated. Deletions cut 2 bases from V and 8 bases from J, with 9 bases between. The CDR3 has 12 residues. From germline, CDR1 is MNHEY and CDR2 SMNVEV (reference sequence). In regard to this clonotype: Its target is unknown.

Study observations and caveats: It was acknowledged in the study that its TCR sequencing and HLA analysis involved a relatively small number of individuals.

The sequence was collected from a human donor with multiple sclerosis. Specimen: CD8+ T cells from PBMCs. The gene calls are TRBV27 and TRBJ1-1, with D perhaps TRBD1 (6 bases). The CDR3 sequence: CASSLGGQEAFF. The CDR3 coding sequence is TGTGCCAGCAGTTTAGGGGGGCAAGAAGCTTTCTTT.